The TCR beta chain described here comes from a study of blood T cell repertoires in COVID-19. CDR3 length: 13 amino acids. Germline V gives CDR1 KGHDR, CDR2 SFDVKD. V gave up 3 bases and J gave up 6 bases, with 10 bases separating them. Original processing notes: Amplification with reference gene primers provided the estimates of nucleated cell counts. Some clones are missing from TCRdb's copy, which holds only in-frame ones; the method was immunoSEQ multiplex PCR. The V and J calls and clone size come from that table; D and trimming were worked out from the DNA. The table includes about 270,000 clones, roughly 90% detected once.

Material for sequencing was PBMCs or T cells enriched from blood (not recorded which). The receptor was derived from a middle-aged woman with acute COVID-19. The chain has TRBV24-1 and TRBJ1-1; D remains unclear. The CDR3 here is CATSDTNYAEAFF. The CDR3 bases are TGTGCCACCAGTGATACCAACTACGCTGAAGCTTTCTTT.